This T cell receptor beta chain was sequenced for a study of shared clonotypes between healthy human individuals. Naive-designated CD8 cells lacked CD45RO, were positively enriched for CCR7, and omitted terminally differentiated effector memory CD45RA+ cells. V was pared by 5 bases and J by 6 bases, with 4 bases of the junction left unmatched. The germline CDR1 and CDR2 sequences are MNHEY and SVGAGI. The CDR3 runs to 13 residues. Profiling relied on immunoSEQ multiplex PCR, and the TCRdb table lists in-frame clones only, not all of them. The profile shows under 1 million clones, 90% to 98% of them singletons.

The sequenced material came from naive CD8+ T cells sorted from blood. The sequence was obtained from a young man in good health. V and J are TRBV6-5 and TRBJ1-5; 7 bases are a match to TRBD1. In nucleotides, the CDR3 is TGTGCCAGCAGTCTACAGGGGAGTCAGCCCCAGCATTTT. Translating it yields CASSLQGSQPQHF.